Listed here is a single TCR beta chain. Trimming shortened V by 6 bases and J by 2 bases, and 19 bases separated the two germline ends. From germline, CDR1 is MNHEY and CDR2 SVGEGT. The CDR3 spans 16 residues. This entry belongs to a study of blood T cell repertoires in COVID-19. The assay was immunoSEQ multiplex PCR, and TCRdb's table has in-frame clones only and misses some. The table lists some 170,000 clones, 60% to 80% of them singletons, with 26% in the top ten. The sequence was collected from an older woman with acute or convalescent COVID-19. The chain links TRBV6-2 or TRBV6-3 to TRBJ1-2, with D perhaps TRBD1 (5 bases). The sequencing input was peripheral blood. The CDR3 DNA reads TGTGCCAGCAGCCCTAGACAGATCTATTCCAACTATGGCTACACCTTC. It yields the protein CASSPRQIYSNYGYTF.